This T cell receptor beta chain was sequenced in a study of response to subunit inactivated influenza vaccine. TCRdb reprocessed the RT-PCR reads via MiXCR and lists one record per CDR3 protein. This sample has around 570,000 distinct CDR3 sequences; 10% to 12% occur once, and the top ten carry 9.5% to 12%. This CDR3 comprises 17 residues. V was trimmed by 2 bases and J by 0 bases, leaving 17 bases between them. The germline V gene has CDR1 GTSNPN and CDR2 SVGIG (reference sequence). These data also formed part of another study, on T cells expressing NK-cell markers. According to that study: Production of TCR beta cDNA relied on 5'RACE template switching with UMIs.

The input for sequencing was PBMCs from blood, taken on the day of vaccination. The chain joins TRBV30 to TRBJ2-1; possible D gene TRBD1, 5 bases. The receptor was isolated from a man between 45 and 60 years old who received an inactivated influenza vaccine. The CDR3 DNA sequence: TGTGCCTGGAGTAACCGATTGGGGCAGAACTCCTACAATGAGCAGTTCTTC. It yields the protein CAWSNRLGQNSYNEQFF. The complete variable domain, with remaining parts taken from reference TRBV30 and TRBJ2-1, reads SQTIHQWPATLVQPVGSPLSLECTVEGTSNPNLYWYRQAAGRGLQLLFYSVGIGQISSEVPQNLSASRPQDRQFILSSKKLLLSDSGFYLCAWSNRLGQNSYNEQFFGPGTRLTVL.